Below are 28 T cell receptor beta chains sequenced from a single sample in a study of neoadjuvant anti-PD-1 for oral cavity cancer. Repertoires were generated with immunoSEQ multiplex PCR, while TCRdb's copy carries only in-frame clones and drops some. The top ten hold around 2.6% of the sample, which has tens of thousands of clones, 65% to 80% seen once. Sequenced here: PBMCs, sampled before nivolumab (anti-PD-1) treatment. The receptors shown here come from a person aged 35 to 85 with oral cavity squamous cell carcinoma.

The rearrangement links TRBV11-2 to TRBJ2-2; 11 bases align to TRBD2. The CDR3 is 17 residues long. With 4 bases clipped from V and 7 bases from J, the junction kept 11 bases outside the gene matches. Germline loops: CDR1 SGHAT, CDR2 FQNNGV. CDR3 DNA sequence: TGTGCCAGCAGCTCGCCGGGACTAGCGGCCCATGGCGGGGAGCTGTTTTTT. Translated, it gives CASSSPGLAAHGGELFF.

The chain has TRBV4-2 and TRBJ2-7; D may be TRBD1 or TRBD2 (6 bases each). The CDR3 is made up of 16 amino acids. Trimming took off 4 bases at V and 0 bases at J, with 16 bases between the two ends. The V gene's germline CDR1 is LGHNA and CDR2 YNFKEQ. DNA of the CDR3: TGTGCCAGCAGCCTGGTGGGGGGCGACAACTCCTACGAGCAGTACTTC. Amino acids: CASSLVGGDNSYEQYF.

V gene TRBV11-2 combines with J gene TRBJ2-7, with D unresolved. Trimming removed 4 bases from V and 5 bases from J, with 24 bases in between. The CDR3 is 17 residues long. The germline CDR1 and CDR2 sequences are SGHAT and FQNNGV. The CDR3 region has the DNA TGTGCCAGCAGCTCCTCCATGGATCCCCTTCTTTTCGACGAGCAGTACTTC. Its translation: CASSSSMDPLLFDEQYF.

This rearrangement joins TRBV5-5 to TRBJ2-7, with D unclear. CDR1 is SGHKS, CDR2 YYEKEE, per germline (reference sequence). This CDR3 has 16 amino acids. Trimming cost V 0 bases and J 0 bases, with 13 bases left between them. CDR3 region: CASSLGTPGYSYEQYF. In nucleotides, the CDR3 is TGTGCCAGCAGCTTGGGTACACCGGGCTACTCCTACGAGCAGTACTTC.

J is TRBJ1-1 and V is TRBV5-1; 9 bases are a match to TRBD1. Germline trimming cut 4 bases from V and 2 bases from J; bases unmatched to any gene: 3. CDR1 is SGHRS and CDR2 is YFSETQ in the germline V gene. CDR3 length: 14 amino acids. The CDR3 DNA sequence: TGCGCCAGCAGCCCGGGACAGGGCAACACTGAAGCTTTCTTT. Translating it yields CASSPGQGNTEAFF.

The chain links TRBV18 to TRBJ1-5; the D is unclear. CDR3 length: 13 residues. CDR1 and CDR2 from the germline V gene are KGHSH and LQKENI. Trimming removed 3 bases from V and 7 bases from J, with 10 bases in between. CDR3 region: CASSPPSGQPQHF. CDR3 in DNA: TGTGCCAGCTCACCCCCAAGTGGGCAGCCCCAGCATTTT.

The chain combines TRBV27 with TRBJ1-1; 12 nucleotides agree with TRBD1. This CDR3 is built from 17 residues. The germline gives CDR1 MNHEY, CDR2 SMNVEV (reference sequence). The V and J ends lost 6 bases and 4 bases, in that order; junction bases with no gene match: 12. CDR3 in amino acids: CASSPGTGGVGITEAFF. CDR3 nucleotide sequence: TGTGCCAGCAGCCCCGGGACAGGGGGCGTGGGTATCACTGAAGCTTTCTTT.

The chain recombines TRBV2 with TRBJ2-7, with a weak D call TRBD1 (5 bases). V dropped 5 bases and J dropped 5 bases, with 13 bases sitting between them. The germline V gene encodes CDR1 SNHLY and CDR2 FYNNEI. CDR3 length: 13 residues. The CDR3 protein is CASSSGNSHEQYF. In DNA, the CDR3 is TGTGCCAGCAGTTCAGGGAATTCCCACGAGCAGTACTTC.

The chain couples TRBV4-1 to TRBJ2-7; D assignment may be TRBD1 or TRBD2 (5 bases each). CDR3 length: 13 amino acids. The germline CDR1 and CDR2 sequences are MGHRA and YSYEKL. V was pared by 5 bases and J by 3 bases, with 11 bases between. The CDR3 DNA reads TGCGCCAGCAGCTCCCGGGACCGCTACGAGCAGTACTTC. Translating gives CASSSRDRYEQYF.

V is TRBV9 and J is TRBJ1-2; D might be TRBD1 (5 bases). The V end was cut by 4 bases, the J end by 0 bases, with 16 bases between. Per germline, CDR1 SGDLS and CDR2 YYNGEE. The CDR3 sequence is 16 residues long. The DNA for the CDR3 is TGTGCCAGCAGCCCCCGGGGGGGGAGAGCTAACTATGGCTACACCTTC. This sequence encodes CASSPRGGRANYGYTF.

The chain has TRBV5-1 and TRBJ1-3; D might be TRBD1 (5 bases). The CDR3 has 19 residues. CDR1 is SGHRS and CDR2 is YFSETQ in the germline V gene. With 4 bases removed from V and 0 bases from J, the gap between germline ends came to 23 bases. CDR3 sequence reads: CASSQTGLSGVGSGNTIYF. CDR3 bases: TGCGCCAGCAGCCAAACCGGACTTTCGGGGGTTGGCTCTGGAAACACCATATATTTT.

This rearrangement joins TRBV14 to TRBJ2-3, with D uncertain. Germline lookup yields CDR1 SGHDN and CDR2 FVKESK. Trimming pared 4 bases from V and 6 bases from J, leaving 17 bases between. CDR3 length: 15 amino acids. The CDR3 DNA follows: TGTGCCAGCAGCCCTTATCGTGGAGTCGTCGATACGCAGTATTTT. Its translation is CASSPYRGVVDTQYF.

The chain couples TRBV7-2 to TRBJ2-5; TRBD2 aligns across 7 bases. The trim removed 5 bases at V and 4 bases at J, leaving 13 bases unmatched. This CDR3 contains 16 residues. The V gene's germline CDR1 is SGHTA and CDR2 FQGNSA. This chain's CDR3 is CASSLPPGGLRETQYF. As DNA, the CDR3 is TGTGCCAGCAGCCTGCCTCCGGGGGGACTACGAGAGACCCAGTACTTC.

The chain employs TRBV28 and TRBJ1-4; the D gene is possibly TRBD1 (5 bases). Germline V CDR1 and CDR2: MDHEN, SYDVKM. This CDR3 region has 15 residues. Trimming shortened V by 6 bases and J by 8 bases, and 19 bases separated the two germline ends. The CDR3 spells CASRLPSGAGEKLFF. CDR3 DNA sequence: TGTGCCAGCAGGTTGCCGAGCGGGGCCGGGGAAAAACTGTTTTTT. Together with reference TRBV28 and TRBJ1-4, the CDR3 gives the full variable domain: DVKVTQSSRYLVKRTGEKVFLECVQDMDHENMFWYRQDPGLGLRLIYFSYDVKMKEKGDIPEGYSVSREKKERFSLILESASTNQTSMYLCASRLPSGAGEKLFFGSGTQLSVL.

The V gene is TRBV30, the J gene TRBJ2-7; no firm D call. The CDR3 length is 13 residues. Germline lookup yields CDR1 GTSNPN and CDR2 SVGIG (reference sequence). V gave up 0 bases and J gave up 2 bases, with 8 bases separating them. The CDR3 here is CAWSVPGTYEQYF. Written as DNA, the CDR3 is TGTGCCTGGAGTGTACCTGGGACCTACGAGCAGTACTTC.

The V call is TRBV20-1, the J call TRBJ2-7; D is ambiguous. Germline V gene lookup returns CDR1 DFQATT and CDR2 SNEGSKA (reference sequence). This CDR3 has 11 residues. With 7 bases removed from V and 4 bases from J, the gap between germline ends came to 11 bases. The CDR3 DNA follows: TGCAGTGTTGGTACCGGGTACGAGCAGTACTTC. Translating it yields CSVGTGYEQYF.

The chain's CDR3 is CASSPLALAETGELFF. The CDR3 DNA sequence: TGTGCCAGCTCACCGCTGGCTCTAGCTGAGACCGGGGAGCTGTTTTTT. The V and J genes are TRBV18 and TRBJ2-2, with TRBD2 as a possible D gene (5 bases). Germline values: CDR1 KGHSH, CDR2 LQKENI. V dropped 3 bases and J dropped 5 bases, with 16 bases sitting between them. The CDR3 loop spans 16 amino acids.

The genes are TRBV2 and TRBJ1-3; unclear D gene. Deletions cut 2 bases from V and 5 bases from J, with 10 bases between. Germline V gene lookup returns CDR1 SNHLY and CDR2 FYNNEI. The CDR3 is 14 residues long. The CDR3 DNA reads as TGTGCCAGCAGTGAAAAGGGTCTCCGAAACACCATATATTTT. Its protein is CASSEKGLRNTIYF.

The chain couples TRBV7-3 to TRBJ2-7; D possibly matches TRBD1 or TRBD2 (5 bases each). There are 12 residues in the CDR3. Germline CDR1 SGHTA, CDR2 FQGTGA. V dropped 4 bases and J dropped 12 bases, with 16 bases sitting between them. CDR3: CASSSGTIGPYF. CDR3 nucleotide sequence: TGTGCCAGCAGCTCAGGGACCATCGGGCCGTACTTC. The variable domain in full, with the rest retrieved from reference TRBV7-3 and TRBJ2-7, is GAGVSQTPSNKVTEKGKYVELRCDPISGHTALYWYRQSLGQGPEFLIYFQGTGAADDSGLPNDRFFAVRPEGSVSTLKIQRTERGDSAVYLCASSSGTIGPYFGPGTRLTVT.

The chain recombines TRBV5-6 with TRBJ2-1; D unclear. Germline-derived CDR1 and CDR2 are SGHDT and YYEEEE. With 4 bases removed from V and 3 bases from J, the gap between germline ends came to 17 bases. The CDR3 runs to 16 residues. Written as DNA, the CDR3 is TGTGCCAGCAGCGGCGCAGGAACAATTTACTACAATGAGCAGTTCTTC. Protein product: CASSGAGTIYYNEQFF.

The chain links TRBV7-2 to TRBJ2-7; D not resolved. The V gene's germline CDR1 is SGHTA and CDR2 FQGNSA. V lost 0 bases and J 2 bases, leaving 5 bases between the germline ends. This CDR3 spans 13 amino acids. CDR3 in amino acids: CASSLAVTYEQYF. CDR3 sequence (DNA): TGTGCCAGCAGCTTAGCGGTAACCTACGAGCAGTACTTC.

The chain uses TRBV7-9 and TRBJ1-1; D gene uncertain. The CDR3 runs 12 residues. Deletions cut 4 bases from V and 1 base from J, with 4 bases between. CDR1 and CDR2 (germline): SEHNR, FQNEAQ (reference sequence). The CDR3 DNA sequence: TGTGCCAGCAGCTCGTGGAACACTGAAGCTTTCTTT. It is translated as CASSSWNTEAFF.

The chain carries TRBV7-9 and TRBJ2-2; 13 bases line up with TRBD2. The CDR3 contains 17 residues. CDR1 is SEHNR, CDR2 FQNEAQ, per germline (reference sequence). Losses at the gene ends were 4 bases for V and 4 bases for J; bases not matched to a gene: 6. The CDR3, as DNA: TGTGCCAGCAGCTCGTCGGGACTAGCGGGAACCACCGGGGAGCTGTTTTTT. Its protein product is CASSSSGLAGTTGELFF. The entire variable domain, with the rest obtained from reference TRBV7-9 and TRBJ2-2, is as follows: DTGVSQNPRHKITKRGQNVTFRCDPISEHNRLYWYRQTLGQGPEFLTYFQNEAQLEKSRLLSDRFSAERPKGSFSTLEIQRTEQGDSAMYLCASSSSGLAGTTGELFFGEGSRLTVL.

The CDR3 DNA follows: TGTGCCAGCAGTTATGACAACTACGAGCAGTACTTC. This codes for CASSYDNYEQYF. V and J are TRBV6-8 and TRBJ2-7; no clear D gene. The CDR3 sequence is 12 residues long. From germline, CDR1 is MNHGY and CDR2 SAAAGT. V dropped 3 bases and J dropped 3 bases, with 6 bases sitting between them.

The chain is built from TRBV2 and TRBJ2-2, with 8 bases matching TRBD1. Germline lookup yields CDR1 SNHLY and CDR2 FYNNEI. The trim removed 8 bases at V and 5 bases at J, leaving 7 bases unmatched. CDR3 length: 14 residues. The CDR3 loop is CASSRQGMTGELFF. The CDR3 region has the DNA TGTGCCAGCTCTCGACAGGGGATGACCGGGGAGCTGTTTTTT.

The genes are TRBV27 and TRBJ2-2; TRBD1 is a possible D gene (5 bases). The CDR3 contains 15 residues. V lost 2 bases and J lost 6, with 13 bases in between. Germline V gives CDR1 MNHEY, CDR2 SMNVEV (reference sequence). CDR3 in DNA: TGTGCCAGCAGTTTAGTAGGGGATAACGCCGGGGAGCTGTTTTTT. Protein product: CASSLVGDNAGELFF.

This rearrangement joins TRBV5-1 to TRBJ1-2; TRBD1 matches at 7 bases. With V trimmed by 0 bases and J by 3 bases, 5 bases remained unmatched. The CDR3 length is 15 residues. Germline CDR1 SGHRS, CDR2 YFSETQ. CDR3 sequence (DNA): TGCGCCAGCAGCTTGGCGGGGCAGGGGGACTATGGCTACACCTTC. Translation gives CASSLAGQGDYGYTF.

The chain uses TRBV5-5 and TRBJ2-7, with D maybe TRBD2 (6 bases). This CDR3 has 14 residues. Trimming shortened V by 0 bases and J by 2 bases, and 9 bases separated the two germline ends. Germline V lookup: CDR1 SGHKS, CDR2 YYEKEE (reference sequence). The CDR3 loop reads CASSLVGGPYEQYF. In DNA, the CDR3 is TGTGCCAGCAGCTTGGTCGGGGGACCCTACGAGCAGTACTTC.